This T cell receptor beta chain is drawn from a study of shared clonotypes between healthy human individuals. Whole-study context: Each donor's CD8 memory used one plate, CD8 naive two, each CD4 subset three.

The study's findings and limits: Some naive CD4 clonotypes, around 4.7%, turned up in common across four donors. Clonotype sharing among donors was thought likely to change with sequencing depth.

This CDR3 has 13 residues. Trimming took 4 bases from V and 6 from J; bases not matched to a gene: 5. Germline values: CDR1 LNHDA, CDR2 SQIVND (reference sequence). The sample holds a few counts of this clone. Its antigen is undetermined. Each PCR replicate from the sorted subsets contained 150 to 200 ng DNA, which is 25,000 to 30,000 T cell genomes. Here immunoSEQ multiplex PCR was the method, and the copy in TCRdb shows in-frame clones only, minus some. The sample shows approximately 2,200,000 clones, 85% to 95% of them seen only once. The naive CD8 fraction comprised CD45RO-negative cells positively selected for CCR7 and excluded terminally differentiated effector memory CD45RA+ cells.

This clonotype originated in a man younger than 30 in good health. Some clones in this sample may be carry-over from other donors' samples. Sequenced input: naive CD8+ T cells from PBMCs. The chain couples TRBV19 to TRBJ1-2; 7 positions agree with TRBD1. Here the CDR3 DNA reads TGTGCCAGTAGTAACGACAGGGTCCATGGCTACACCTTC. Amino acid sequence: CASSNDRVHGYTF.